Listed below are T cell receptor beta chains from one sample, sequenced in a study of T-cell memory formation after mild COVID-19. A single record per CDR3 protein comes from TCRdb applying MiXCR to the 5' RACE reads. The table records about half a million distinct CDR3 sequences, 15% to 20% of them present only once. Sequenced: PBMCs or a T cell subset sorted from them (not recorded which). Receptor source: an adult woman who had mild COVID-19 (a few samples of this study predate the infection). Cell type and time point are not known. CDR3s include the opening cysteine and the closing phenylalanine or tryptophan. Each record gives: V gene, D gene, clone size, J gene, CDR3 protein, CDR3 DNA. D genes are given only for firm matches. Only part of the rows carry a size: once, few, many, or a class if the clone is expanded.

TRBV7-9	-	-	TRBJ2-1	CASSPDGNPDNEQFF	TGTGCCAGCAGCCCAGACGGGAACCCTGACAATGAGCAGTTCTTC
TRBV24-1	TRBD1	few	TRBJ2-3	CATSDPGTGLADTQYF	TGTGCCACCAGTGATCCGGGGACAGGGCTGGCAGATACGCAGTATTTT
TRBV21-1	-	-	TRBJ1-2	CASSEPTHKLSNRLYGYTF	TGTGCCAGCAGCGAACCGACCCATAAATTAAGCAACCGATTATATGGCTACACCTTC
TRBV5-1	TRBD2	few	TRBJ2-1	CASSIEAGGGYEQFF	TGCGCCAGCAGTATAGAAGCGGGGGGAGGATATGAGCAGTTCTTC
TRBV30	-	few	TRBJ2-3	CAWSAGHRVSTDTQYF	TGTGCCTGGAGTGCAGGGCACAGGGTTAGCACAGATACGCAGTATTTT
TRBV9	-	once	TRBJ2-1	CASSVDPGGLNEQFF	TGTGCCAGCAGCGTAGATCCCGGGGGGCTCAATGAGCAGTTCTTC
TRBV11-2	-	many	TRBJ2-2	CASSLDVATGELFF	TGTGCCAGCAGCTTAGATGTGGCTACCGGGGAGCTGTTTTTT
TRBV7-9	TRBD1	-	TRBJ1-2	CASSLETGTGDYGYTF	TGTGCCAGCAGCTTAGAAACCGGGACAGGGGACTATGGCTACACCTTC
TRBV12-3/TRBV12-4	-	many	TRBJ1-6	CATRAEENSPLHF	TGTGCCACCCGGGCCGAAGAGAATTCACCCCTCCACTTT
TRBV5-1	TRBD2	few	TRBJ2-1	CASSLGPGLAGYNEQFF	TGCGCCAGCAGCTTGGGACCGGGACTAGCGGGCTACAATGAGCAGTTCTTC
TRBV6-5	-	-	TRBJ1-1	CASSSDRWENTEAFF	TGTGCCAGCAGCTCCGACCGGTGGGAGAACACTGAAGCTTTCTTT
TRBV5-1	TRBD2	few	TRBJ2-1	CASSLEGLAGEQFF	TGCGCCAGCAGCTTGGAGGGACTAGCGGGTGAGCAGTTCTTC
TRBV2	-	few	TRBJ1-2	CASSELVNYGYTF	TGTGCCAGCAGTGAGCTGGTGAACTATGGCTACACCTTC
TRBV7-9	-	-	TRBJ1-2	CASTVSARALYGYTF	TGTGCCAGCACCGTCTCTGCGAGGGCTCTCTATGGCTACACCTTC
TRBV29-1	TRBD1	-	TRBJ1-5	CSVREGAGNQPQHF	TGCAGCGTTAGGGAGGGGGCCGGCAATCAGCCCCAGCATTTT
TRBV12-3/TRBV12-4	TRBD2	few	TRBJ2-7	CASSYSGSPSYEQYF	TGTGCCAGCAGCTATAGCGGGAGCCCCTCCTACGAGCAGTACTTC
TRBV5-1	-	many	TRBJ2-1	CASSSGENRRAYNEQFF	TGCGCCAGCAGCTCGGGGGAGAACAGGAGGGCCTACAATGAGCAGTTCTTC
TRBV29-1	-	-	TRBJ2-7	CSVTHRVRTYEQYF	TGCAGCGTTACCCACAGGGTGAGGACCTACGAGCAGTACTTC
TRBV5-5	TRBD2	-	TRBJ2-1	CASSFLAAGVQGYNEQFF	TGTGCCAGCAGCTTTCTCGCGGCGGGGGTCCAAGGTTACAATGAGCAGTTCTTC
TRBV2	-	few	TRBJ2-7	CASSPLSWRTTSYEQYF	TGTGCCAGCAGCCCACTTTCCTGGCGGACTACCTCCTACGAGCAGTACTTC
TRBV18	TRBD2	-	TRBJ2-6	CASSPASGRLGANVLTF	TGTGCCAGCTCACCAGCTAGCGGGAGACTTGGGGCCAACGTCCTGACTTTC
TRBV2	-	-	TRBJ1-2	CASSEALQVALGGANGYTF	TGTGCCAGCAGTGAAGCGCTTCAAGTAGCCCTCGGGGGTGCGAATGGCTACACCTTC
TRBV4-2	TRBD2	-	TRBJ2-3	CASSQARGSGGTDTQYF	TGTGCCAGCAGCCAAGCGAGGGGTAGCGGGGGGACAGATACGCAGTATTTT
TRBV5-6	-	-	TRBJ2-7	CASSFRGKLTKIYEQYF	TGTGCCAGCAGCTTTCGTGGGAAGCTGACTAAAATCTACGAGCAGTACTTC
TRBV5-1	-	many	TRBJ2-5	CASSRGSGAFRETQYF	TGCGCCAGCAGTCGGGGGTCAGGGGCGTTTCGGGAGACCCAGTACTTC
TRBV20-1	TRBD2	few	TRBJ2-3	CSQRGIESDTQYF	TGCAGTCAGCGGGGGATTGAATCAGATACGCAGTATTTT
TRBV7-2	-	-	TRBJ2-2	CASSTSRGAGGELFF	TGTGCCAGCAGCACCAGTCGGGGGGCCGGCGGGGAGCTGTTTTTT
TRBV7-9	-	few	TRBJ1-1	CASSFERGLNTEAFF	TGTGCCAGCAGTTTTGAAAGGGGTTTGAACACTGAAGCTTTCTTT
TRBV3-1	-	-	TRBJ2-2	CASSQSAGELFF	TGTGCCAGCAGCCAGTCAGCCGGGGAGCTGTTTTTT
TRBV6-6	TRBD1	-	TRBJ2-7	CASRTGGSEQYF	TGTGCCAGCAGAACAGGGGGCTCCGAGCAGTACTTC
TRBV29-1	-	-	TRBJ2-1	CSTWGGAYNEQFF	TGCAGTACCTGGGGCGGGGCCTACAATGAGCAGTTCTTC
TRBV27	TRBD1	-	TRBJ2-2	CASSSSVPGGIGELFF	TGTGCCAGCAGTTCCTCCGTGCCAGGGGGAATCGGGGAGCTGTTTTTT
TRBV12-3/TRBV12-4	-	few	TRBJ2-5	CASSSSVTQYF	TGTGCCAGCAGTTCCTCTGTGACCCAGTACTTC
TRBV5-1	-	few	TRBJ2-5	CASSLFSDSQETQYF	TGCGCCAGCAGCCTGTTTTCGGACTCACAAGAGACCCAGTACTTC
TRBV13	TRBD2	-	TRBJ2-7	CASSLGERGGADEQYF	TGTGCCAGCAGCTTAGGGGAGCGGGGGGGCGCCGACGAGCAGTACTTC
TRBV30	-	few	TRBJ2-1	CAWSVADSGLEQFF	TGTGCCTGGAGTGTAGCGGATTCCGGTCTCGAGCAGTTCTTC
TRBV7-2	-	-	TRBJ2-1	CASSFPAGYNEQFF	TGTGCCAGCAGCTTCCCCGCGGGGTACAATGAGCAGTTCTTC
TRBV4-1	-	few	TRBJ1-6	CASSQDPRSPLHF	TGCGCCAGCAGCCAAGATCCTAGATCACCCCTCCACTTT
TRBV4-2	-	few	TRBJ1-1	CASSQEIWAEPNTEAFF	TGTGCCAGCAGCCAAGAGATTTGGGCAGAACCCAACACTGAAGCTTTCTTT
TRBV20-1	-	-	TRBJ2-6	CSARDPESSGANVLTF	TGCAGTGCTAGAGACCCGGAGAGTTCGGGGGCCAACGTCCTGACTTTC
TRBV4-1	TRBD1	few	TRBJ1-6	CASSLDRESSPLHF	TGCGCCAGCAGTCTAGACAGGGAGAGTTCACCCCTCCACTTT
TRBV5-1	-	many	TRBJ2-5	CASSQAPRETQYF	TGCGCCAGCAGCCAGGCTCCACGAGAGACCCAGTACTTC
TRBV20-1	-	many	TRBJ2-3	CSATPPGGLTDTQYF	TGCAGTGCTACCCCCCCCGGGGGGCTAACAGATACGCAGTATTTT
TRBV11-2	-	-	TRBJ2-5	CASSLSGAAGETQYF	TGTGCCAGCAGCTTATCTGGTGCCGCAGGGGAGACCCAGTACTTC
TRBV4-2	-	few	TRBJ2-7	CASSRIPYEQYF	TGTGCCAGCAGCCGTATTCCCTACGAGCAGTACTTC
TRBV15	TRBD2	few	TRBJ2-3	CATSRTSGSTDTQYF	TGTGCCACCAGCAGGACTAGCGGGAGCACAGATACGCAGTATTTT
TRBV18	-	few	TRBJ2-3	CASSRRGTDTQYF	TGTGCCAGCTCAAGGAGGGGCACAGATACGCAGTATTTT
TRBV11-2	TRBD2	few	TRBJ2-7	CASSGMIRTSGAYEQYF	TGTGCCAGCAGCGGGATGATAAGGACTAGCGGGGCCTACGAGCAGTACTTC